This T cell receptor (beta chain) stems from a study of cytomegalovirus exposure and HLA in healthy donors. Sequenced by immunoSEQ multiplex PCR; TCRdb stores in-frame clones only, minus some. The sample contains 200,000 to 300,000 clones, approximately 83% of which appear only once. The CDR3 is 13 amino acids. CDR1 and CDR2 (germline): PRHDT, FYEKMQ (reference sequence). The V end lost 2 bases, the J end lost 7 bases, and 8 bases lay between the germline ends. The V call is TRBV13, the J call TRBJ1-4, with D tentatively TRBD1 (6 bases). Sequencing input: PBMCs. The sequence was collected from a woman under 40 in good health and CMV-seropositive. CDR3 bases: TGTGCCAGCAGCTTATCAGGGGCTGAAAAACTGTTTTTT. Translating it yields CASSLSGAEKLFF.